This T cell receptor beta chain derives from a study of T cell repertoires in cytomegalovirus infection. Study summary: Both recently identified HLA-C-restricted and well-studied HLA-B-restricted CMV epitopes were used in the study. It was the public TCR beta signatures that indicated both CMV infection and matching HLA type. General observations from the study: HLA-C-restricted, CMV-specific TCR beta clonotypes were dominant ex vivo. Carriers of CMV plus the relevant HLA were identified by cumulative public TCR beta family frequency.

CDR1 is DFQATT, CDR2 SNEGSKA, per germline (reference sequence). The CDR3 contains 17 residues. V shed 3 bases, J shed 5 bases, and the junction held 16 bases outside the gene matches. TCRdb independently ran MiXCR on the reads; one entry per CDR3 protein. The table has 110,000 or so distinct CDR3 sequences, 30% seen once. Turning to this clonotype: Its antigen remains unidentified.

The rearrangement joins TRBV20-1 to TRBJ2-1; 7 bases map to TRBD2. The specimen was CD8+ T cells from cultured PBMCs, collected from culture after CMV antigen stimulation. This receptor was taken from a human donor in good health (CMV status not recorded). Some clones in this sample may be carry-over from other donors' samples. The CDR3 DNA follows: TGCAGTGCTAGGCCGACTATTTACCGGGGGGTCGACAATGAGCAGTTCTTC. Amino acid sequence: CSARPTIYRGVDNEQFF.